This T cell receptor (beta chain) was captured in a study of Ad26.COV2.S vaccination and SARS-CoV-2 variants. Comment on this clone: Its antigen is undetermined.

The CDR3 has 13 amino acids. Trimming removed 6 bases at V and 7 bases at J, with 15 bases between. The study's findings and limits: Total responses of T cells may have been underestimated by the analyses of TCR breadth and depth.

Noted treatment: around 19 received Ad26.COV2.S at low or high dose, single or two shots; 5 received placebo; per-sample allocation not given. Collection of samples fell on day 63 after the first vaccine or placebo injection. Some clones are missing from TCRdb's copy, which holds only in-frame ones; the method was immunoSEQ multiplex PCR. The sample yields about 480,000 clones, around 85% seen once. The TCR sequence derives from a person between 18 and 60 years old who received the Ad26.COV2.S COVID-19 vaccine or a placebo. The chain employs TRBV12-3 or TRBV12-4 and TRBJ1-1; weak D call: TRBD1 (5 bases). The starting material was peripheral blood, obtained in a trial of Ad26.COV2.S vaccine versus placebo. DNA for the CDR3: TGTGCCAGCAGGCCACAGGTGGCCCTTGAAGCTTTCTTT. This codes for CASRPQVALEAFF.